Sequencing of this T cell receptor (beta chain) was carried out in a study of T-cell memory formation after mild COVID-19. Study outcomes and limitations: Second-wave clones with a day 37 peak had unconfirmed SARS-CoV-2 specificity. Mostly located in CM and EM were contracting CD4+ clones, with contracting CD8+ clones located in EMRA.

Germline lookup yields CDR1 SGHNT and CDR2 YYREEE (reference sequence). The CDR3 is 13 amino acids. V dropped 9 bases and J dropped 13; count of bases not matched to a gene: 11. 5'RACE with constant-segment primers yielded barcoded, UMI-tagged TCR alpha and TCR beta cDNA libraries. TCRdb reanalysed the 5' RACE reads using MiXCR and keeps one entry per CDR3 protein. The table records around 340,000 distinct CDR3 sequences, approximately 13% of them present only once. There are many counts of this clonotype. Its antigen is undetermined. The material sequenced was PBMCs or a T cell subset sorted from them (not recorded which). The sequence came from a man between 18 and 29 years old who had mild COVID-19 (a few samples of this study predate the infection). Cell type and time point are not known. The chain employs TRBV5-4 and TRBJ2-5, with 14 bases aligning to TRBD2. DNA of the CDR3: TGTGCCACCGGGACTAGCGGGGGTTCCCGCCGGTACTTC. Translation gives CATGTSGGSRRYF.